This TCR beta chain was sequenced in a study of T-cell reconstitution after alpha-beta-depleted transplantation in children. Unique molecular identifiers were used to barcode this TCRbeta library. TCRdb used MiXCR to reprocess the PCR reads, holding one entry per CDR3 protein. The sample has around 210,000 distinct CDR3 sequences, around 7% seen once. About this clonotype itself: Its antigen is not identified.

Trimming removed 5 bases from V and 7 bases from J, with 12 bases in between. This CDR3 region has 12 residues. Germline V CDR1 and CDR2: DFQATT, SNEGSKA (reference sequence). General observations from the study: In some patients, recipient T cells and intrathymic progenitors surviving conditioning explained high day-60 diversity. After transplant, at about two months, alpha-beta T cells were reportedly derived from several hundred expanded graft clones.

The clonotype originates from a boy aged 2 to 10 with acute lymphoblastic leukemia, due to receive a stem cell transplant. The sequenced sample was PBMCs, obtained before TCRalphabeta/CD19-depleted stem cell transplant. The chain links TRBV20-1 to TRBJ2-1; possibly TRBD2 for D (5 bases). The chain's CDR3 is CSAGELGNEQFF. The CDR3 bases are TGCAGTGCTGGCGAACTAGGGAATGAGCAGTTCTTC.